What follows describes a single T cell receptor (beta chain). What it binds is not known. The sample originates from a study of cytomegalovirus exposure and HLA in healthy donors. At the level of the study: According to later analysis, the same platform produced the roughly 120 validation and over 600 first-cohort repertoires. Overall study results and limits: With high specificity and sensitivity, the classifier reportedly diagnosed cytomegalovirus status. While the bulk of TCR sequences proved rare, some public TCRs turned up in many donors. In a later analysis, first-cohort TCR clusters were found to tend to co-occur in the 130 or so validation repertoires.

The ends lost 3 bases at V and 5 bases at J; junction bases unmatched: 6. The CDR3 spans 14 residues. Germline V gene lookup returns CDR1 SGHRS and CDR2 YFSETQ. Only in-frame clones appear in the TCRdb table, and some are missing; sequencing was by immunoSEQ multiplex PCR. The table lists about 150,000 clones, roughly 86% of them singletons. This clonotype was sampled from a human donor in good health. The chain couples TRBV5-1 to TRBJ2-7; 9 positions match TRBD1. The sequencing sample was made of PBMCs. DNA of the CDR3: TGCGCCAGCAGCTCGGACAGGGGAAGCAACGAGCAGTACTTC. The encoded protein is CASSSDRGSNEQYF.